These 21 T cell receptor beta chains were all obtained from the same sample, sequenced in a study of cytomegalovirus exposure and HLA in healthy donors. Use of 60 Vbeta and 13 Jbeta primers characterized the PCR. This table comes from immunoSEQ multiplex PCR, and its TCRdb copy is limited to in-frame clones, with some not included. The sample lists 65,000 to 70,000 clones, roughly nine tenths seen once, with roughly 12% in the top ten. Sequencing used PBMCs. These receptors were obtained from a woman under 40 in good health and CMV-seropositive.

The chain is built from TRBV4-2 and TRBJ2-7, with a weak D call TRBD1 (5 bases). Per germline, CDR1 LGHNA and CDR2 YNFKEQ. CDR3 length: 14 residues. Trimming removed 0 bases from V and 0 bases from J, with 6 bases in between. The CDR3 coding sequence is TGTGCCAGCAGCCAAGATGACAGCTCCTACGAGCAGTACTTC. Amino acid sequence: CASSQDDSSYEQYF.

V is TRBV5-6 and J is TRBJ2-1, with 10 bases lining up with TRBD2. Germline CDR1 reads SGHDT; CDR2 reads YYEEEE. V trimming: 5 bases; J trimming: 9 bases; junction bases outside the gene matches: 11. The CDR3 length is 15 residues. The CDR3 is CASSSPGLAVPEQFF. The CDR3 region has the DNA TGTGCCAGCAGTTCCCCAGGACTAGCGGTACCTGAGCAGTTCTTC.

The chain links TRBV6-5 to TRBJ1-1; tentative D call: TRBD1 (5 bases). The length of the CDR3 is 14 residues. Germline lookup yields CDR1 MNHEY and CDR2 SVGAGI. V lost 6 bases and J 3 bases, leaving 14 bases between the germline ends. Here the CDR3 DNA reads TGTGCCAGCAGACTAAGGGGATCGCACACTGAAGCTTTCTTT. Its protein product is CASRLRGSHTEAFF.

The chain employs TRBV27 and TRBJ1-1; no clear D gene. The CDR3 runs 12 residues. Germline V gene sequence: CDR1 MNHEY, CDR2 SMNVEV (reference sequence). V lost 2 bases and J lost 7, with 8 bases in between. In nucleotides, the CDR3 is TGTGCCAGCAGTTTACCGCCAGGTGAAGCTTTCTTT. Translation: CASSLPPGEAFF.

The chain joins TRBV7-6 to TRBJ1-5; D remains unclear. This CDR3 has 14 residues. CDR1 SGHVS and CDR2 FNYEAQ come from the germline V gene. Deletions cut 6 bases from V and 4 bases from J, with 13 bases between. CDR3 loop: CASSRFAGNQPQHF. The DNA of the CDR3 is TGTGCCAGCAGTCGGTTTGCGGGAAATCAGCCCCAGCATTTT.

The rearrangement uses TRBV11-2 and TRBJ2-3; D remains unclear. V lost 5 bases and J 2 bases, leaving 5 bases between the germline ends. The germline CDR1 and CDR2 sequences are SGHAT and FQNNGV. This CDR3 has 12 residues. The CDR3 DNA sequence: TGTGCCAGCAGCGCCTACACAGATACGCAGTATTTT. Its translation: CASSAYTDTQYF. The full variable domain, with the rest looked up from reference TRBV11-2 and TRBJ2-3, is EAGVAQSPRYKIIEKRQSVAFWCNPISGHATLYWYQQILGQGPKLLIQFQNNGVVDDSQLPKDRFSAERLKGVDSTLKIQPAKLEDSAVYLCASSAYTDTQYFGPGTRLTVL.

V gene TRBV6-1 combines with J gene TRBJ1-1; 7 positions agree with TRBD1. V was clipped by 6 bases and J by 0 bases; unmatched bases: 7. The CDR3 totals 15 residues. The germline gives CDR1 MNHNS, CDR2 SASEGT. CDR3 nucleotides: TGTGCCAGCAGGCAGACAGGGACCATGAACACTGAAGCTTTCTTT. Residues: CASRQTGTMNTEAFF.

CDR3 in DNA: TGTGCCAGCAGTCTAACAACGACGGTAGCAAGCTATGGCTACACCTTC. Its translation: CASSLTTTVASYGYTF. The V and J genes are TRBV7-9 and TRBJ1-2; D is undetermined. V lost 6 bases and J 4 bases, leaving 21 bases between the germline ends. The CDR3 runs 16 residues. Germline V CDR1 and CDR2: SEHNR, FQNEAQ (reference sequence). Supplemented by reference TRBV7-9 and TRBJ1-2, the full variable domain reads DTGVSQNPRHKITKRGQNVTFRCDPISEHNRLYWYRQTLGQGPEFLTYFQNEAQLEKSRLLSDRFSAERPKGSFSTLEIQRTEQGDSAMYLCASSLTTTVASYGYTFGSGTRLTVV.

The rearrangement uses TRBV7-9 and TRBJ2-1, with a weak D call TRBD1 (6 bases). The germline V gene has CDR1 SEHNR and CDR2 FQNEAQ (reference sequence). Trimming took 1 base from V and 8 from J, leaving 15 bases between them. The length of the CDR3 is 15 residues. Here the CDR3 reads CASSLETDSLYEQFF. Here the CDR3 DNA reads TGTGCCAGCAGCTTAGAGACGGACAGTCTCTATGAGCAGTTCTTC.

The chain uses TRBV11-2 and TRBJ2-7; 7 bases are shared with TRBD2. The CDR3 extends over 18 amino acids. Germline CDR1 reads SGHAT; CDR2 reads FQNNGV. V lost 8 bases and J lost 1; bases outside the gene matches: 20. The CDR3 loop reads CASRYPKYGTGGSYEQYF. CDR3 nucleotides: TGTGCCAGCCGCTACCCGAAATATGGGACGGGGGGATCCTACGAGCAGTACTTC.

This clone was counted once. This chain links TRBV5-1 with TRBJ2-5, with 8 bases that match TRBD1. Unmatched junction bases numbered 7, after V lost 3 bases and J lost 0 bases. CDR1 and CDR2 from the germline V gene are SGHRS and YFSETQ. CDR3 length: 16 amino acids. The CDR3 DNA reads as TGCGCCAGCAGCTCAGTGACAGGGGCGTACCAAGAGACCCAGTACTTC. Its protein is CASSSVTGAYQETQYF.

The chain recombines TRBV7-9 with TRBJ1-4, with a tentative D call TRBD1 (6 bases). The germline gives CDR1 SEHNR, CDR2 FQNEAQ (reference sequence). CDR3 length equals 16 residues. V lost 1 base and J lost 8, with 17 bases in between. The CDR3 protein is CASSLVNLQGGEKLFF. The CDR3 DNA reads TGTGCCAGCAGCTTAGTAAATTTACAGGGTGGCGAAAAACTGTTTTTT.

The genes are TRBV18 and TRBJ2-7; tentatively, D is TRBD1 (5 bases). Trimming shortened V by 6 bases and J by 0 bases, and 12 bases separated the two germline ends. The germline CDR1 and CDR2 sequences are KGHSH and LQKENI. CDR3 length: 14 residues. The CDR3 reads CASSGRVPSYEQYF. The CDR3 nucleotides read TGTGCCAGCTCGGGCAGGGTTCCCTCCTACGAGCAGTACTTC.

V is TRBV4-2 and J is TRBJ2-7; no firm D call. From germline, CDR1 is LGHNA and CDR2 YNFKEQ. The CDR3 is 14 residues long. Between the trimmed V and J ends, which lost 3 bases and 4 bases, there was a span of 13 bases. The CDR3 sequence: CASSQASTQYEQYF. In nucleotides, the CDR3 is TGTGCCAGCAGCCAGGCATCGACACAGTACGAGCAGTACTTC.

This chain joins TRBV29-1 and TRBJ2-1; D may be TRBD2 (7 bases). The CDR3 extends over 16 amino acids. Trimming stripped 2 bases from V and 1 base from J, with 15 bases between. Germline assignment: CDR1 SQVTM and CDR2 ANQGSEA. The CDR3 sequence: CSVEPGGGSSYNEQFF. In DNA, the CDR3 is TGCAGCGTTGAACCCGGGGGCGGGAGTTCCTACAATGAGCAGTTCTTC.

The CDR3 is CASGTVGNTIYF. The CDR3 nucleotides are TGTGCCAGCGGGACAGTCGGGAACACCATATATTTT. The V call is TRBV28, the J call TRBJ1-3; 7 positions agree with TRBD1. The CDR3 covers 12 residues. Germline CDR1 reads MDHEN; CDR2 reads SYDVKM. V shed 8 bases, J shed 7 bases, and the junction held 5 bases outside the gene matches.

V gene TRBV7-2 combines with J gene TRBJ2-3; D might be TRBD1 (5 bases). The CDR3 is made up of 12 amino acids. V dropped 5 bases and J dropped 6 bases, with 9 bases sitting between them. Germline V lookup: CDR1 SGHTA, CDR2 FQGNSA. CDR3 sequence (DNA): TGTGCCAGCAGCGGGGCAGAGGATACGCAGTATTTT. It yields the protein CASSGAEDTQYF. The full variable domain, rest sourced from reference TRBV7-2 and TRBJ2-3, is GAGVSQSPSNKVTEKGKDVELRCDPISGHTALYWYRQSLGQGLEFLIYFQGNSAPDKSGLPSDRFSAERTGGSVSTLTIQRTQQEDSAVYLCASSGAEDTQYFGPGTRLTVL.

The chain couples TRBV6-4 to TRBJ2-5, with 8 positions matching TRBD2. Germline V gives CDR1 MRHNA, CDR2 SNTAGT. V was pared by 2 bases and J by 5 bases, with 10 bases of the junction left unmatched. The CDR3 sequence is 16 residues long. The CDR3: CASSDGPGGPGETQYF. The CDR3, as DNA: TGTGCCAGCAGTGACGGCCCGGGAGGGCCAGGGGAGACCCAGTACTTC.

The J gene is TRBJ1-1, the V gene TRBV7-6; tentative D call: TRBD1 (5 bases). The germline V gene encodes CDR1 SGHVS and CDR2 FNYEAQ. This CDR3 comprises 14 residues. V lost 5 bases, J lost 4 bases, and 14 bases lay in between. CDR3 DNA sequence: TGTGCCAGCAGCCCCGTGGGGGGAGGCACTGAAGCTTTCTTT. Its translation: CASSPVGGGTEAFF.

The V gene is TRBV6-6, the J gene TRBJ1-1; no clear D gene. Germline assignment: CDR1 MNHNY and CDR2 SVGAGI (reference sequence). Trimming left V 6 bases short and J 9 bases short, with 8 bases between. This CDR3 is built from 10 residues. The CDR3: CASSDIQAFF. The CDR3 nucleotides read TGTGCCAGCAGCGACATTCAAGCTTTCTTT.

About this clone itself: Given the absence of the conserved phenylalanine or tryptophan at the CDR3 end, a read error is likely. The DNA is left out, because the CDR3 cannot be placed on it with certainty; the CDR3 is given as TCRdb lists it. This chain links TRBV21-1 with TRBJ2-7; the DNA was not compared with TRBD2, the D call given in the table. TRBV21-1 is classified as a pseudogene. The CDR3 length equals 10 residues, ends included. The CDR3 sequence is CASSKLEEPG.